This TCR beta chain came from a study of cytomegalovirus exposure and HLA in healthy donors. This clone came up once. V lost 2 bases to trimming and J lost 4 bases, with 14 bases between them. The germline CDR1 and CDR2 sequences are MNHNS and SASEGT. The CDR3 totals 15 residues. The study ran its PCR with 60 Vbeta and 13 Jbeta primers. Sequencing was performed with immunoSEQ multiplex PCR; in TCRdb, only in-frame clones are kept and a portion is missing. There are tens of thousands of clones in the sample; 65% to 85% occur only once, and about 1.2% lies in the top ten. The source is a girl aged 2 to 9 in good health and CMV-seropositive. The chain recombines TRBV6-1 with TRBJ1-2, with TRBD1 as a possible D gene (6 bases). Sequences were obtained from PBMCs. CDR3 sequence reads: CASSEYPGAVYGYTF. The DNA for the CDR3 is TGTGCCAGCAGTGAATATCCAGGGGCAGTCTATGGCTACACCTTC.